This T cell receptor (beta chain) was captured by sequencing in a study of OX40 agonist ivuxolimab in advanced cancers. Concerning this clone: Its antigen is not known.

Study-wide results and limits: Specificity for antigen went undetermined in the expanded peripheral T cells.

Trimming stripped 4 bases from V and 0 bases from J, with 14 bases between. CDR1 is SGHTS and CDR2 is YDEGEE in the germline V gene. The CDR3 has 17 amino acids. Produced via immunoSEQ multiplex PCR; TCRdb's table is partial and in-frame only. The sample lists 65,000 to 75,000 clones; 82% were seen once. This specimen was CD4+ or CD8+ T cells sorted from blood, taken in a trial of the OX40 agonist ivuxolimab. The chain is built from TRBV5-8 and TRBJ2-6; the D is unclear. The TCR was taken from an adult with an advanced solid tumor such as melanoma, head and neck, liver or kidney cancer. The CDR3 loop reads CASSQISDGSGANVLTF. The CDR3 coding sequence is TGTGCCAGCAGCCAAATATCGGACGGCTCTGGGGCCAACGTCCTGACTTTC.